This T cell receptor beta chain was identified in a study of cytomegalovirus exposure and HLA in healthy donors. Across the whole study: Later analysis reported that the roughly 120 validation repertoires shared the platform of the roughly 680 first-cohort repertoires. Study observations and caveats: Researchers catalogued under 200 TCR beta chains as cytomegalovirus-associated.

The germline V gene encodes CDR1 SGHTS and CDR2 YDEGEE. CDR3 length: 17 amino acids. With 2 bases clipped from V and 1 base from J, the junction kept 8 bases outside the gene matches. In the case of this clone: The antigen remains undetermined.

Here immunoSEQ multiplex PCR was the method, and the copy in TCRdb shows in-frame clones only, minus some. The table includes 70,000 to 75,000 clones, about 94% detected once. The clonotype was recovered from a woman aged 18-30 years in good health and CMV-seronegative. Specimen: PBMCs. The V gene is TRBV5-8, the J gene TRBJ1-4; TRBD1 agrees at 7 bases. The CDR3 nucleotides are TGTGCCAGCAGCTTTGGTTCTAGGGGGCAAACTAATGAAAAACTGTTTTTT. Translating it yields CASSFGSRGQTNEKLFF.